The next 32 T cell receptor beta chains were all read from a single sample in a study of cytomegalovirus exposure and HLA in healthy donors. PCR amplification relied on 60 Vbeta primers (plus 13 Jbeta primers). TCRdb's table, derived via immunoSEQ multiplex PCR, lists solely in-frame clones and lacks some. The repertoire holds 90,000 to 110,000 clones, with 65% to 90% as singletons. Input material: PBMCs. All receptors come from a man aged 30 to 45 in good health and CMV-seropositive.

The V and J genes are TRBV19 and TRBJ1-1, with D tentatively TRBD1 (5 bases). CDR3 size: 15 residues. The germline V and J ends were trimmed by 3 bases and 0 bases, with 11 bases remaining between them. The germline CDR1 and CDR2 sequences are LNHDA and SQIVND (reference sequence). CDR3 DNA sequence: TGTGCCAGTAGTATCACTGGGGCTCTGAACACTGAAGCTTTCTTT. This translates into CASSITGALNTEAFF.

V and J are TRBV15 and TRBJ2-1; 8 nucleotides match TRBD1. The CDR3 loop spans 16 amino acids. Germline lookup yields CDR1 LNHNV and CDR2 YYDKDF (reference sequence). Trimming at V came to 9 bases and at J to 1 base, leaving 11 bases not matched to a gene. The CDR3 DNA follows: TGTGCCACAATAGATCCAGACAGGGGTTCCTACAATGAGCAGTTCTTC. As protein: CATIDPDRGSYNEQFF.

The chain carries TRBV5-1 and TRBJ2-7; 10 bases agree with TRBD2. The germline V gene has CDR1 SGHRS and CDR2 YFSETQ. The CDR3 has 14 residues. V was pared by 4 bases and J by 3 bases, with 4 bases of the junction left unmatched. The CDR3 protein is CASSDPSGGYEQYF. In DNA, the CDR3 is TGCGCCAGCAGCGACCCTAGCGGGGGCTACGAGCAGTACTTC.

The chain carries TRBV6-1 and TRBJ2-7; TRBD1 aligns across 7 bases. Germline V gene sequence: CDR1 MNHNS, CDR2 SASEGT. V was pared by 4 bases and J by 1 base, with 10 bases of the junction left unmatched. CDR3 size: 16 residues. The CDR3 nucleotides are TGTGCCAGCAGTGCAAGACAGGGTGGGGCTTCCTACGAGCAGTACTTC. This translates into CASSARQGGASYEQYF.

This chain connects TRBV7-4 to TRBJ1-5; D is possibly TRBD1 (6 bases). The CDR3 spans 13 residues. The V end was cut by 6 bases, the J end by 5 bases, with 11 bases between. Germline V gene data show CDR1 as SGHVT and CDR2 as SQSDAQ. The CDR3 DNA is TGTGCCAGCAGGCAACAGGGCTATCAGCCCCAGCATTTT. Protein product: CASRQQGYQPQHF. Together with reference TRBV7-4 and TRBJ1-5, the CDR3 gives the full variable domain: GAGVSQSPRYKVAKRGRDVALRCDSISGHVTLYWYRQTLGQGSEVLTYSQSDAQRDKSGRPSGRFSAERPERSVSTLKIQRTEQGDSAVYLCASRQQGYQPQHFGDGTRLSIL.

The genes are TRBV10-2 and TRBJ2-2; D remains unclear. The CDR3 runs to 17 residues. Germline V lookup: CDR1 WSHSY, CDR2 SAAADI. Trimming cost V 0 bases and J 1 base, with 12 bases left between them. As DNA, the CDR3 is TGCGCCAGCAGTGAGTCCTATGGGCAGCTGAACACCGGGGAGCTGTTTTTT. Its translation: CASSESYGQLNTGELFF.

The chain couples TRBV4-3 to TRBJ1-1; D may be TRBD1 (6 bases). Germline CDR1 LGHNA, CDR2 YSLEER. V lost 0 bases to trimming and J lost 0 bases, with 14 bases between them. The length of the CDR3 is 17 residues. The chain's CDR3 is CASSQEGGRYLNTEAFF. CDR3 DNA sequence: TGCGCCAGCAGCCAAGAAGGGGGTCGATACCTGAACACTGAAGCTTTCTTT.

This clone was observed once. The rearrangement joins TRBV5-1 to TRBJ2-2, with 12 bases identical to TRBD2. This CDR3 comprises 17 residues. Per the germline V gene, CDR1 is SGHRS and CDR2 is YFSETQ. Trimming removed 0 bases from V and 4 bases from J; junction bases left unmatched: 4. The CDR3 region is CASSLAVLAGGTGELFF. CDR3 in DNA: TGCGCCAGCAGCTTGGCCGTACTAGCGGGGGGCACCGGGGAGCTGTTTTTT.

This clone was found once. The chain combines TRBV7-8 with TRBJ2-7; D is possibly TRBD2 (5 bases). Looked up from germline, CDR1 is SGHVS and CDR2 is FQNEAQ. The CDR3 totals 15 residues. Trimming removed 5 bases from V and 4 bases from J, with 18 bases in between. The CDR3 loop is CASSTPDSMRYEQYF. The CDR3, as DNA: TGTGCCAGCAGCACCCCGGACTCTATGAGATACGAGCAGTACTTC.

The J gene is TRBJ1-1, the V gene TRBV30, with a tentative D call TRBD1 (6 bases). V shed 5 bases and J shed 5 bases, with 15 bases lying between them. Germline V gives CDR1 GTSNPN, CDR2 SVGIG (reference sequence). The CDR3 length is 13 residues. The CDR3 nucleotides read TGTGCCTGGTGGATTGGGGGCCTAACTGAAGCTTTCTTT. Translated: CAWWIGGLTEAFF.

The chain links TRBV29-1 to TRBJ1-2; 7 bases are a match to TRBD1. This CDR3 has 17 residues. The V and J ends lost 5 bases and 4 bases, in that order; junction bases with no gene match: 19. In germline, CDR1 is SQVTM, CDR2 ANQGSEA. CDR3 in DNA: TGCAGCGTTTCGCCGTCAGGGGCCCCCAGGGGGGCCTATGGCTACACCTTC. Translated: CSVSPSGAPRGAYGYTF.

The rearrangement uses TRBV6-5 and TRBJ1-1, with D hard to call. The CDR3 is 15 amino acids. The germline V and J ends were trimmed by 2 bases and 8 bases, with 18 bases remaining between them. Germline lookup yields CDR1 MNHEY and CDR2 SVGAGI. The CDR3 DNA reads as TGTGCCAGCAGTTACAGCGGACTCCTCACGCAAGAAGCTTTCTTT. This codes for CASSYSGLLTQEAFF.

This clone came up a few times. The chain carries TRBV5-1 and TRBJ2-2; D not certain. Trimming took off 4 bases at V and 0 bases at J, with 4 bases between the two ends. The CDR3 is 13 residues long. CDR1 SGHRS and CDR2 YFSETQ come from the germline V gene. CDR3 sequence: CASSGPNTGELFF. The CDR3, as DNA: TGCGCCAGCAGCGGGCCGAACACCGGGGAGCTGTTTTTT. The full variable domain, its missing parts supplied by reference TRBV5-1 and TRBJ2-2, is KAGVTQTPRYLIKTRGQQVTLSCSPISGHRSVSWYQQTPGQGLQFLFEYFSETQRNKGNFPGRFSGRQFSNSRSEMNVSTLELGDSALYLCASSGPNTGELFFGEGSRLTVL.

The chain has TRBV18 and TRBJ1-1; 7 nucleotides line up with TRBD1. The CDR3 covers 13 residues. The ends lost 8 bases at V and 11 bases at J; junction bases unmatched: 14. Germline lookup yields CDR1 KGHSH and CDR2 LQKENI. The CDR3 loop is CASTRQGEVQAFF. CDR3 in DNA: TGTGCCAGCACCCGACAGGGAGAGGTTCAGGCTTTCTTT.

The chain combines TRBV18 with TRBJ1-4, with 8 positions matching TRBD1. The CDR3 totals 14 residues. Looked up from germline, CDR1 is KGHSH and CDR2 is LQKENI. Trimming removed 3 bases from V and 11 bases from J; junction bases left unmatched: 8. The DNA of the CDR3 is TGTGCCAGCTCACCCCTGGAAACAGGGGGTAAACTGTTTTTT. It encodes CASSPLETGGKLFF.

The CDR3 loop reads CASSPLAGGPREEQYF. CDR3 sequence (DNA): TGTGCCAGCAGTCCTCTAGCGGGGGGGCCACGGGAAGAGCAGTACTTC. The J gene is TRBJ2-7, the V gene TRBV27; TRBD2 aligns across 12 bases. The CDR3 has 16 residues. The germline CDR1 and CDR2 sequences are MNHEY and SMNVEV (reference sequence). J gave up 7 bases and V 5 bases, and 12 bases lay outside the gene matches.

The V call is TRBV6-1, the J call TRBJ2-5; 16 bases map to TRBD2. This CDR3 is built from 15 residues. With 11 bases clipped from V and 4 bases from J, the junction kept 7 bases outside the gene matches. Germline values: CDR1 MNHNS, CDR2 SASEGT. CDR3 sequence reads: CAGGLAGGLGETQYF. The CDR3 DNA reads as TGTGCCGGGGGACTAGCGGGGGGGCTAGGAGAGACCCAGTACTTC.

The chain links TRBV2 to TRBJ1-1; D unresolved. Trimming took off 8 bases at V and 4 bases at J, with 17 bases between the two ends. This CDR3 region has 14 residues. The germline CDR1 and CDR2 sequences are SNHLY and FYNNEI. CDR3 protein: CASVRDGEGTEAFF. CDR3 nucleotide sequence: TGTGCCAGCGTTCGTGACGGGGAGGGCACTGAAGCTTTCTTT.

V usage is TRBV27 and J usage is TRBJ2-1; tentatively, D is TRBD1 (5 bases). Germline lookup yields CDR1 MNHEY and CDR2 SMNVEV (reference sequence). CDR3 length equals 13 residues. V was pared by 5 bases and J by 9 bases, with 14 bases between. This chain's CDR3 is CASSPGLGGEQFF. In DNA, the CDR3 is TGTGCCAGCAGTCCAGGGCTGGGTGGTGAGCAGTTCTTC.

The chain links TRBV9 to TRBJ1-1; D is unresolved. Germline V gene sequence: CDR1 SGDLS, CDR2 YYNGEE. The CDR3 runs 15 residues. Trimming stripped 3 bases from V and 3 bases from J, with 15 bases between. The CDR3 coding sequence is TGTGCCAGCAGCGCAGACGGAGCTAAGTACACTGAAGCTTTCTTT. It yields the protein CASSADGAKYTEAFF.

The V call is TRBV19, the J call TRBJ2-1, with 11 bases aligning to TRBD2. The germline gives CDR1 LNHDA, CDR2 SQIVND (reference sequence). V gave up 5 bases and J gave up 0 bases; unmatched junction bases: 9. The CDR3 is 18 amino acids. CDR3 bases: TGTGCCAGTAGTTTGGCTAGCGGGGGGCCCAGCTCCTACAATGAGCAGTTCTTC. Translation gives CASSLASGGPSSYNEQFF.

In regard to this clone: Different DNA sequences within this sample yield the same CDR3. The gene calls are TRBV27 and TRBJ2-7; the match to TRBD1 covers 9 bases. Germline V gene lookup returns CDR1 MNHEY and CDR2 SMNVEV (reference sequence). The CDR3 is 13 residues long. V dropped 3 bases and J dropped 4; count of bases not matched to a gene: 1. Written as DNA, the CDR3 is TGTGCCAGCAGTTTTGGGACAGGGTACGAGCAGTACTTC. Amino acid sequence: CASSFGTGYEQYF.

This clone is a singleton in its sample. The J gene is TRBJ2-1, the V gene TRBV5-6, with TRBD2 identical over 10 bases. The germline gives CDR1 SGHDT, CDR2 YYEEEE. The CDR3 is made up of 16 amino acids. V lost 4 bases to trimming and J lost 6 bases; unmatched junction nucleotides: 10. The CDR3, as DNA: TGTGCCAGCAGCCCCTCCAGGACTAGCGGTTTCAATGAGCAGTTCTTC. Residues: CASSPSRTSGFNEQFF.

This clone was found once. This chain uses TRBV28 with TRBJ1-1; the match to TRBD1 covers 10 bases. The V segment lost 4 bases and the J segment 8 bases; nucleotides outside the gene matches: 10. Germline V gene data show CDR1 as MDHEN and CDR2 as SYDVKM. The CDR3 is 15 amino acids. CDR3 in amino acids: CASSWGRQGADEAFF. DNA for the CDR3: TGTGCCAGCAGTTGGGGAAGACAGGGGGCTGACGAAGCTTTCTTT.

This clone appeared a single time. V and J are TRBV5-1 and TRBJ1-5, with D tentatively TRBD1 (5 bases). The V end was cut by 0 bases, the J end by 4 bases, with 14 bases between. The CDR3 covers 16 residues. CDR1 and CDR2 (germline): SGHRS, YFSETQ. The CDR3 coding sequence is TGCGCCAGCAGCTTGGGAGACAGCACTGGAAATCAGCCCCAGCATTTT. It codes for CASSLGDSTGNQPQHF.

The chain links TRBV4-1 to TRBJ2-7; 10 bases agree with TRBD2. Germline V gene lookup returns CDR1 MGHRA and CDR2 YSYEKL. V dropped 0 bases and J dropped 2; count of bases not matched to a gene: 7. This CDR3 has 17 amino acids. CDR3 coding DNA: TGCGCCAGCAGCCAAGAACCCTCCACTAGCGGGGCCTACGAGCAGTACTTC. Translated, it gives CASSQEPSTSGAYEQYF.

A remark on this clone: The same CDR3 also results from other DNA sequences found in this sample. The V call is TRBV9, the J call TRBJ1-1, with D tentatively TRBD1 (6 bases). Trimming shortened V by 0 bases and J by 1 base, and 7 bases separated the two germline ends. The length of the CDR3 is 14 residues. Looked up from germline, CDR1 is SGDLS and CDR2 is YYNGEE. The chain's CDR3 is CASSVDRENTEAFF. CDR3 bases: TGTGCCAGCAGCGTAGACAGGGAGAACACTGAAGCTTTCTTT.

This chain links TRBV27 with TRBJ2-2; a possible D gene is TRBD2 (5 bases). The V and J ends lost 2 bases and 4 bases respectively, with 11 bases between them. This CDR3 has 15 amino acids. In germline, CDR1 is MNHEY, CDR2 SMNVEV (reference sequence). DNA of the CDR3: TGTGCCAGCAGTTTAGGGAGCTCGACCACCGGGGAGCTGTTTTTT. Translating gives CASSLGSSTTGELFF.

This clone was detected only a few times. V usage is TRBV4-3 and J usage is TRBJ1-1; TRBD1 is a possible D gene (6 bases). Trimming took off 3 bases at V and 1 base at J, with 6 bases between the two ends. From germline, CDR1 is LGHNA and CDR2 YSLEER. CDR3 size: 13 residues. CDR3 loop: CASSQTGNTEAFF. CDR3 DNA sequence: TGCGCCAGCAGCCAGACAGGGAACACTGAAGCTTTCTTT.

CDR3 amino acids: CASSERLAGDPSYNEQFF. CDR3 sequence (DNA): TGTGCCAGCAGTGAGCGGCTAGCGGGGGACCCCTCCTACAATGAGCAGTTCTTC. V is TRBV6-4 and J is TRBJ2-1; TRBD2 agrees at 10 bases. The CDR3 loop spans 18 amino acids. Germline V gives CDR1 MRHNA, CDR2 SNTAGT. V was pared by 3 bases and J by 0 bases, with 8 bases of the junction left unmatched.

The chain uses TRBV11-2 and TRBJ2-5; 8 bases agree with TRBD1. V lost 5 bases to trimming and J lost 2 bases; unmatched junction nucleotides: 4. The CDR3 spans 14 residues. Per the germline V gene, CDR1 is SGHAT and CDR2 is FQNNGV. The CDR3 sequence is CASSPGQGQETQYF. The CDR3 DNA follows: TGTGCCAGCAGCCCCGGACAGGGTCAAGAGACCCAGTACTTC.

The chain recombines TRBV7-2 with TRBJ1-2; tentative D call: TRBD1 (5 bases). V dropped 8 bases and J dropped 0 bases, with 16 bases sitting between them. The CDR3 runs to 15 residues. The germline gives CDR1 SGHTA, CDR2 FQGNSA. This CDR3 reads CASSVDWGPNYGYTF. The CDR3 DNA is TGTGCCAGCTCGGTCGACTGGGGCCCTAACTATGGCTACACCTTC.